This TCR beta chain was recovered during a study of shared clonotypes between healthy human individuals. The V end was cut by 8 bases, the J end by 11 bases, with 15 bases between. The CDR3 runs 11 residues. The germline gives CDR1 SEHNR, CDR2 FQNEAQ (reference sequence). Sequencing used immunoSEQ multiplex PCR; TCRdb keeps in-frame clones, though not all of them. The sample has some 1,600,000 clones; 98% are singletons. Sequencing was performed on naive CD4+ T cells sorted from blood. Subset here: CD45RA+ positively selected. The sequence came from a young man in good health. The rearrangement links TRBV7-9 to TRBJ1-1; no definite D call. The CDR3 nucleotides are TGTGCCAGCGGAAAAGAGGAACGCGCTTTCTTT. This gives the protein CASGKEERAFF.